These 20 T cell receptor beta chains were all obtained from the same sample, sequenced in a study of cytomegalovirus exposure and HLA in healthy donors. PCR employed 60 Vbeta and 13 Jbeta primers. Using immunoSEQ multiplex PCR, the repertoire was profiled, and TCRdb retains in-frame clones only, with some absent. The table includes approximately 190,000 clones, over 70% detected once. The sample taken for sequencing was PBMCs. These receptors were obtained from a man aged 25-45 years in good health and CMV-seronegative.

The chain links TRBV10-3 to TRBJ2-5; TRBD2 matches 8 bases. Per germline, CDR1 ENHRY and CDR2 SYGVKD. J lost 5 bases, V lost 0 bases, and 5 bases had no gene match. The CDR3 totals 15 residues. The CDR3 loop is CAISESPRGGETQYF. The CDR3, as DNA: TGTGCCATCAGTGAGTCCCCCCGGGGGGGGGAGACCCAGTACTTC.

The chain has TRBV6-5 and TRBJ2-7; 10 nucleotides agree with TRBD1. J lost 0 bases, V lost 6 bases, and 5 bases had no gene match. CDR3 length: 15 amino acids. CDR1 and CDR2 (germline): MNHEY, SVGAGI. The DNA for the CDR3 is TGTGCCAGCAGACGCCGGGACAGGGGCTCCTACGAGCAGTACTTC. It yields the protein CASRRRDRGSYEQYF.

This sequence joins TRBV12-2 and TRBJ1-4. TRBV12-2 is labeled a pseudogene. The CDR3 consists of 13 residues. Here the CDR3 reads CASRFPTSEKLFF. In DNA form, the CDR3 reads TGTGCAAGTCGCTTCCCCACGAGTGAAAAACTGTTTTTT.

V gene TRBV28 combines with J gene TRBJ1-2, with TRBD1 matching over 9 bases. This CDR3 spans 13 amino acids. Germline V lookup: CDR1 MDHEN, CDR2 SYDVKM. V trimming: 8 bases; J trimming: 4 bases; junction bases outside the gene matches: 5. The CDR3 sequence: CASGPDRGYGYTF. Written as DNA, the CDR3 is TGTGCCAGCGGACCGGACAGGGGCTATGGCTACACCTTC.

V and J are TRBV27 and TRBJ2-7; the D gene is possibly TRBD2 (6 bases). V gave up 5 bases and J gave up 0 bases, with 8 bases separating them. There are 13 residues in the CDR3. In germline, CDR1 is MNHEY, CDR2 SMNVEV (reference sequence). In DNA form, the CDR3 reads TGTGCCAGCAGTAGTAGCGGCTCCTACGAGCAGTACTTC. Amino acids: CASSSSGSYEQYF.

This chain uses TRBV7-9 with TRBJ2-1; 7 bases match TRBD2. CDR3 length: 15 residues. Germline CDR1 is SEHNR and CDR2 is FQNEAQ (reference sequence). The trim removed 3 bases at V and 4 bases at J, leaving 6 bases unmatched. The CDR3 bases are TGTGCCAGCAGCTTGGGGCTAGCGGATTACAATGAGCAGTTCTTC. Encoded protein: CASSLGLADYNEQFF.

The rearrangement links TRBV2 to TRBJ2-2; no definite D call. Between the trimmed V and J ends, which lost 6 bases and 7 bases, there was a span of 18 bases. Germline CDR1 SNHLY, CDR2 FYNNEI. The CDR3 has 15 residues. CDR3 residues: CASSDTGRLGGELFF. The CDR3 DNA reads TGTGCCAGCAGCGACACTGGAAGGCTTGGCGGGGAGCTGTTTTTT.

V is TRBV6-6 and J is TRBJ1-5; D gene unclear. The CDR3 has 14 amino acids. CDR1 MNHNY and CDR2 SVGAGI come from the germline V gene (reference sequence). V lost 6 bases to trimming and J lost 3 bases, with 12 bases between them. This chain's CDR3 is CASSDNSYNQPQHF. CDR3 DNA: TGTGCCAGCAGCGATAACTCCTACAATCAGCCCCAGCATTTT.

This rearrangement joins TRBV28 to TRBJ1-2, with D possibly being TRBD1 (5 bases). CDR1 and CDR2 (germline): MDHEN, SYDVKM. The CDR3 totals 13 residues. V dropped 1 base and J dropped 7 bases, with 10 bases sitting between them. In DNA form, the CDR3 reads TGTGCCAGCAGTTTATTCCAGGGAGGTGGCTACACCTTC. This gives the protein CASSLFQGGGYTF.

This clone was detected once. This chain uses TRBV5-1 with TRBJ2-7; 9 bases agree with TRBD1. V gave up 2 bases and J gave up 0 bases; unmatched junction bases: 6. The CDR3 is 16 residues long. Per the germline V gene, CDR1 is SGHRS and CDR2 is YFSETQ. Here the CDR3 reads CASSFGQGTYSYEQYF. For the CDR3, the DNA is TGCGCCAGCAGCTTTGGACAGGGGACTTACTCCTACGAGCAGTACTTC.

The chain joins TRBV5-8 to TRBJ2-1, with 7 bases identical to TRBD2. CDR3 length: 17 amino acids. Germline V gives CDR1 SGHTS, CDR2 YDEGEE. The V gene end was trimmed by 4 bases and the J gene end by 0 bases; junction bases not matched to a gene: 10. The CDR3 DNA follows: TGTGCCAGCAGCCGGGGTTGGCGCGGGAGCTCCTACAATGAGCAGTTCTTC. Its translation is CASSRGWRGSSYNEQFF. The full variable domain, with the rest looked up from reference TRBV5-8 and TRBJ2-1, is EAGVTQSPTHLIKTRGQQATLRCSPISGHTSVYWYQQALGLGLQFLLWYDEGEERNRGNFPPRFSGRQFPNYSSELNVNALELEDSALYLCASSRGWRGSSYNEQFFGPGTRLTVL.

The rearrangement joins TRBV9 to TRBJ2-7; D perhaps matches TRBD2 (5 bases). V was pared by 0 bases and J by 2 bases, with 9 bases between. CDR3 size: 14 residues. In germline, CDR1 is SGDLS, CDR2 YYNGEE. The CDR3 is CASSVAEGPYEQYF. The CDR3 DNA is TGTGCCAGCAGCGTAGCTGAGGGCCCCTACGAGCAGTACTTC.

This clone has a handful of counts. The chain has TRBV11-3 and TRBJ2-1; possibly TRBD1 for D (5 bases). Trimming removed 2 bases at V and 5 bases at J, with 10 bases between. This CDR3 region has 14 residues. The germline gives CDR1 SGHNT, CDR2 YENEEA. The CDR3 sequence: CASSLQQDNNEQFF. DNA for the CDR3: TGTGCCAGCAGCTTACAGCAGGACAACAATGAGCAGTTCTTC. Combining the CDR3 with reference TRBV11-3 and TRBJ2-1 gives the whole variable domain EAGVVQSPRYKIIEKKQPVAFWCNPISGHNTLYWYLQNLGQGPELLIRYENEEAVDDSQLPKDRFSAERLKGVDSTLKIQPAELGDSAVYLCASSLQQDNNEQFFGPGTRLTVL.

The chain links TRBV5-1 to TRBJ2-5; 10 bases fit TRBD1. Germline values: CDR1 SGHRS, CDR2 YFSETQ. The CDR3 has 17 amino acids. V gave up 4 bases and J gave up 2 bases; unmatched junction bases: 11. The CDR3, as DNA: TGCGCCAGCAGCCCGGGACAGGGGACTGGGGTACAAGAGACCCAGTACTTC. This gives the protein CASSPGQGTGVQETQYF.

A single count supports this clone. The chain employs TRBV23-1 and TRBJ2-6, with no clear D. TRBV23-1 is an ORF; its function is uncertain. The CDR3 runs to 13 residues. Trimming stripped 7 bases from V and 0 bases from J, with 4 bases between. CDR3 in DNA: TGCGCCAGCATCCACTCTGGGGCCAACGTCCTGACTTTC. Translation: CASIHSGANVLTF.

The rearrangement uses TRBV2 and TRBJ2-3; 10 nucleotides match TRBD2. Unmatched junction bases numbered 7, after V lost 4 bases and J lost 6 bases. CDR1 and CDR2 from the germline V gene are SNHLY and FYNNEI. The CDR3 totals 15 residues. The CDR3 loop reads CASSVSGGAFDTQYF. The CDR3 DNA sequence: TGTGCCAGCAGTGTGAGCGGGGGGGCCTTTGATACGCAGTATTTT.

This chain uses TRBV19 with TRBJ1-1; no clear D gene. The ends were cut back, 5 bases at V and 0 bases at J, with 13 bases in the middle. Germline V gene data show CDR1 as LNHDA and CDR2 as SQIVND (reference sequence). The CDR3 consists of 15 residues. The CDR3 nucleotides are TGTGCCAGTAGTGCAGCGAAAGAAATGAACACTGAAGCTTTCTTT. This gives the protein CASSAAKEMNTEAFF.

The chain combines TRBV28 with TRBJ1-3; no clear D gene. The V end lost 5 bases, the J end lost 2 bases, and 16 bases lay between the germline ends. The CDR3 totals 16 residues. Per the germline V gene, CDR1 is MDHEN and CDR2 is SYDVKM. CDR3 bases: TGTGCCAGCAGTGTAAGAGGGATCCCGCCTGGAAACACCATATATTTT. Its protein product is CASSVRGIPPGNTIYF.

This clone was observed a single time. CDR3 sequence reads: CASSTRTATISGANVLTF. The DNA for the CDR3 is TGTGCCAGTAGTACCAGGACAGCCACTATTTCTGGGGCCAACGTCCTGACTTTC. The genes are TRBV19 and TRBJ2-6; D possibly corresponds to TRBD1 (6 bases). Germline lookup yields CDR1 LNHDA and CDR2 SQIVND (reference sequence). Trimming removed 4 bases from V and 1 base from J, with 17 bases in between. This CDR3 is 18 amino acids long. Using reference TRBV19 and TRBJ2-6 for the parts outside the CDR3, the full variable domain is DGGITQSPKYLFRKEGQNVTLSCEQNLNHDAMYWYRQDPGQGLRLIYYSQIVNDFQKGDIAEGYSVSREKKESFPLTVTSAQKNPTAFYLCASSTRTATISGANVLTFGAGSRLTVL.

This chain links TRBV11-2 with TRBJ2-6; unclear D gene. The CDR3 has 15 amino acids. The germline V gene encodes CDR1 SGHAT and CDR2 FQNNGV. Trimming left V 0 bases short and J 4 bases short, with 7 bases between. The CDR3 DNA reads as TGTGCCAGCAGCTTAGAGCTATCAGGGGCCAACGTCCTGACTTTC. It encodes CASSLELSGANVLTF.